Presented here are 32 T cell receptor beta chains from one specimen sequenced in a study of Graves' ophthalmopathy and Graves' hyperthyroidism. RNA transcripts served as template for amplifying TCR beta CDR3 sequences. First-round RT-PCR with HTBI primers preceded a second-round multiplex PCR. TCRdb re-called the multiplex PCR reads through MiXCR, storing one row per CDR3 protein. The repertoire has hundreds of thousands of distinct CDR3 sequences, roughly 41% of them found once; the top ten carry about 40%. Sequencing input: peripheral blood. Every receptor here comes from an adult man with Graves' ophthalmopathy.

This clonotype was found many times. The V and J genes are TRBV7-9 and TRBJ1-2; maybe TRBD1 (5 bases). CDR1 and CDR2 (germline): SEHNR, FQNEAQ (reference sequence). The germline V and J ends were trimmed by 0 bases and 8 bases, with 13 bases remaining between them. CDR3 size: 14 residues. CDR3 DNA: TGTGCCAGCAGCTTAGCTACCAGGGCCTGGGGCTACACCTTC. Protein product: CASSLATRAWGYTF.

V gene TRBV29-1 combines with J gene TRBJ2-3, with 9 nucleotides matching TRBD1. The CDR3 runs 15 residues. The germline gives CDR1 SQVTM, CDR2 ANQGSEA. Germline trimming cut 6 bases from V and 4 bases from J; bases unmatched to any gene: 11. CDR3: CSVGVGTGYPDTQYF. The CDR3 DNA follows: TGCAGCGTAGGGGTAGGGACAGGGTACCCAGATACGCAGTATTTT.

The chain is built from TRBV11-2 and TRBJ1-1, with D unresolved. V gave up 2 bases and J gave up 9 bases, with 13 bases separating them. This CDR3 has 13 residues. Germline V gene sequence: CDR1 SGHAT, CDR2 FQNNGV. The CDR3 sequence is CASSLRGLAKAFF. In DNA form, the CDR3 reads TGTGCCAGCAGCTTACGTGGGTTGGCTAAAGCTTTCTTT.

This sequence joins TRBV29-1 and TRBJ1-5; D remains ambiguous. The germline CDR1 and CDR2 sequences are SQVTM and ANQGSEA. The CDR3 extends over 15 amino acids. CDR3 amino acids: CSAGPGLHSNQPQHF. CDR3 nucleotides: TGCAGTGCTGGGCCCGGTCTACATAGCAATCAGCCCCAGCATTTT.

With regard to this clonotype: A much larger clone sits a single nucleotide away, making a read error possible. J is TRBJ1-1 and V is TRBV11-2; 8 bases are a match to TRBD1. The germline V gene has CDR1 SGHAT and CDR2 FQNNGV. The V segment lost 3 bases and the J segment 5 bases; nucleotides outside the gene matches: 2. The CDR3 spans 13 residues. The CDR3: CASSFHRGTEAFF. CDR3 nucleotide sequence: TGTGCCAGCAGCTTCCACAGGGGGACTGAAGCTTTCTTT.

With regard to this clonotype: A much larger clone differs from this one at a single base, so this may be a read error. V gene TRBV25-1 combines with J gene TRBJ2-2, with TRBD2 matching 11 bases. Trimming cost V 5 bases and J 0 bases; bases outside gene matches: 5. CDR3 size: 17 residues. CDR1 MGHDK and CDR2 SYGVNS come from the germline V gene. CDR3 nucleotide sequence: TGTGCCAGCAGTCGGGCTAGCGGGAGGCCGAACACCGGGGAGCTGTTTTTT. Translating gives CASSRASGRPNTGELFF.

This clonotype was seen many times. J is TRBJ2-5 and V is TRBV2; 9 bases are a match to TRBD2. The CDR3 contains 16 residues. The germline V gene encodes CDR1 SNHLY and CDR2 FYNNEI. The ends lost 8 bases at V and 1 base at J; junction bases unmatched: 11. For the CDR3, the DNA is TGTGCCAGCCACACGGGCCTAGCGGGGATCCAAGAGACCCAGTACTTC. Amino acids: CASHTGLAGIQETQYF. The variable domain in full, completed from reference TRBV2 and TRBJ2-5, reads EPEVTQTPSHQVTQMGQEVILRCVPISNHLYFYWYRQILGQKVEFLVSFYNNEISEKSEIFDDQFSVERPDGSNFTLKIRSTKLEDSAMYFCASHTGLAGIQETQYFGPGTRLLVL.

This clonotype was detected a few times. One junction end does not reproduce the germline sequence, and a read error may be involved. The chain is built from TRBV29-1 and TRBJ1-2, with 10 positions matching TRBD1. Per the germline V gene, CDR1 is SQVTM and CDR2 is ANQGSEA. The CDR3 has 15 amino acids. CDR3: CSVEGTGTGDYGYTF. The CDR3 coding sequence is TGCAGCGTCGAAGGAACCGGGACAGGGGACTATGGCTACACCTTC.

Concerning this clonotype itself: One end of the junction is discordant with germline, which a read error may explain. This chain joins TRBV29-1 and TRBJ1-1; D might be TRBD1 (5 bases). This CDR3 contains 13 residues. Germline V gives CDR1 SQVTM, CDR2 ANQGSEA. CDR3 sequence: CSVCGQMNIEALF. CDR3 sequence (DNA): TGCAGCGTTTGCGGACAAATGAACATTGAAGCTCTCTTT.

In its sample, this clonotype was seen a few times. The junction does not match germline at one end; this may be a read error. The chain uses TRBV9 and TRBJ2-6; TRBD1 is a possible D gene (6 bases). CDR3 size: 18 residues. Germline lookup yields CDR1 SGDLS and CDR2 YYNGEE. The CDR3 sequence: CASSSDSSLLSGANVLTF. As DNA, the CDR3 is TGCGCCAGCAGCTCGGACAGTTCCCTCCTCTCTGGGGCCAACGTCCTGACTTTC.

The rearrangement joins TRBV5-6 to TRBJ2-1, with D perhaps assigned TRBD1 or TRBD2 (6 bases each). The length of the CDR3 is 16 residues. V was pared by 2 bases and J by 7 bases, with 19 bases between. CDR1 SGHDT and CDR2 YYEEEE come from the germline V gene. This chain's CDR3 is CASSLYSSGAGNEQFF. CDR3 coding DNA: TGTGCCAGCAGCTTATATTCCTCGGGGGCGGGGAATGAGCAGTTCTTC.

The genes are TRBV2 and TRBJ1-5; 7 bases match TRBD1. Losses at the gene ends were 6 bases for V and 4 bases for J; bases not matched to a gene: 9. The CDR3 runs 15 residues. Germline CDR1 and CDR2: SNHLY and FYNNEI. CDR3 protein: CASRQTGTVNQPQHF. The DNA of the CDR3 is TGTGCCAGCAGGCAGACAGGGACGGTAAATCAGCCCCAGCATTTT.

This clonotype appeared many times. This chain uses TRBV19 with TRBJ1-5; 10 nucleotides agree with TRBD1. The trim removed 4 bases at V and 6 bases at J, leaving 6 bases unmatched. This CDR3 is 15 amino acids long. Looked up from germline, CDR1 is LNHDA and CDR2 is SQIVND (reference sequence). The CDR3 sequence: CASSKGGTGAQPQHF. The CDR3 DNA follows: TGTGCCAGTAGTAAAGGAGGGACAGGGGCTCAGCCCCAGCATTTT. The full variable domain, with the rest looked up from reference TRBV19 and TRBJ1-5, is DGGITQSPKYLFRKEGQNVTLSCEQNLNHDAMYWYRQDPGQGLRLIYYSQIVNDFQKGDIAEGYSVSREKKESFPLTVTSAQKNPTAFYLCASSKGGTGAQPQHFGDGTRLSIL.

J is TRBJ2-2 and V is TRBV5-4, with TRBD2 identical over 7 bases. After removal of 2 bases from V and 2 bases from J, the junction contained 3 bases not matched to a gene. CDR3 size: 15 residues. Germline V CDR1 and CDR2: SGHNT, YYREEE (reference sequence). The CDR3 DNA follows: TGTGCCAGCAGCTTAAGGGACTACAACACCGGGGAGCTGTTTTTT. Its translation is CASSLRDYNTGELFF.

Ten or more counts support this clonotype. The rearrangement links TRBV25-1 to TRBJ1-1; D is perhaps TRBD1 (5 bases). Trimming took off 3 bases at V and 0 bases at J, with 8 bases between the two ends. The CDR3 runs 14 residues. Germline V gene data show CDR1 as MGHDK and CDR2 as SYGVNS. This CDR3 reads CASSDKGMNTEAFF. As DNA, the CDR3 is TGTGCCAGCAGTGATAAGGGGATGAACACTGAAGCTTTCTTT.

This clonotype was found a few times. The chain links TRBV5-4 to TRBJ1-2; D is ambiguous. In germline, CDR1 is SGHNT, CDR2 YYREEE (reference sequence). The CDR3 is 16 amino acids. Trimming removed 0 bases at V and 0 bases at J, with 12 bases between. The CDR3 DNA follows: TGTGCCAGCAGCTTGGAGGCAGAGTCTACTAACTATGGCTACACCTTC. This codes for CASSLEAESTNYGYTF.

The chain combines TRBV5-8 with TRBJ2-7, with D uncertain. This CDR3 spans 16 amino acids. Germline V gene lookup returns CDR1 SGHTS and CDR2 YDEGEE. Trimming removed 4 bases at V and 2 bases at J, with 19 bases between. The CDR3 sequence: CASSPSRQSLTYEQYF. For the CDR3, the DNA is TGTGCCAGCAGCCCGAGCAGACAAAGCCTCACCTACGAGCAGTACTTC.

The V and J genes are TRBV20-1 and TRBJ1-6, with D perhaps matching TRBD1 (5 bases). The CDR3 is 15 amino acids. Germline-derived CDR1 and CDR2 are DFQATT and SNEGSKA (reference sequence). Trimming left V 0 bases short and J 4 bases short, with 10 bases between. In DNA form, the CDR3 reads TGCAGTGCTAGAGAACAAACAGGTTATAATTCACCCCTCCACTTT. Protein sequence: CSAREQTGYNSPLHF.

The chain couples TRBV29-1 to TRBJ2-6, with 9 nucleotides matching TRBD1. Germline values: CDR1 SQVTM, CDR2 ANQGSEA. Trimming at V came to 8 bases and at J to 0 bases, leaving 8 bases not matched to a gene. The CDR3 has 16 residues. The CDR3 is CSSPGQGLSGANVLTF. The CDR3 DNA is TGCAGCAGCCCGGGACAGGGACTCTCTGGGGCCAACGTCCTGACTTTC.

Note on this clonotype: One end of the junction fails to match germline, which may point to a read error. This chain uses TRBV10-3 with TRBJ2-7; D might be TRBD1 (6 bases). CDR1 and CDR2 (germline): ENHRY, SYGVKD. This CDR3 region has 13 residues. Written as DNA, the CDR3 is TGTGCCAGCAGTAAGACAGGAATTGGCGAGCAGTACTTC. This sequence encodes CASSKTGIGEQYF.

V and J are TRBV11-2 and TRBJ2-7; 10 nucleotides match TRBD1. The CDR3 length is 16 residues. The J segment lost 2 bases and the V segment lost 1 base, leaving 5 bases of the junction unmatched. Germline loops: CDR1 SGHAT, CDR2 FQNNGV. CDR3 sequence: CASSLAGQGSAYEQYF. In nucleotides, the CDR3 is TGTGCCAGCAGCTTAGCGGGACAGGGGTCCGCCTACGAGCAGTACTTC.

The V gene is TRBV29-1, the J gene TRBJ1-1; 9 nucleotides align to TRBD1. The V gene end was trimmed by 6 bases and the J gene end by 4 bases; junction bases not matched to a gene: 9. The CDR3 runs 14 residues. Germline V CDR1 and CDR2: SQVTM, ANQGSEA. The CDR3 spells CSVGLGQGSTEAFF. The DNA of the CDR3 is TGCAGCGTGGGTCTCGGACAGGGGAGCACTGAAGCTTTCTTT.

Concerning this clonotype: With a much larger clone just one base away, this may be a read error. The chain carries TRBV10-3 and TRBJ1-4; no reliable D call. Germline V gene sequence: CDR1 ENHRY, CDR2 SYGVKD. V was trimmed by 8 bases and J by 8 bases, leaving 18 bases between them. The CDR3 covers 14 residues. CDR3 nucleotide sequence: TGTGCCATCGGTGTTGGAGGCGGTGGGGAAAAACTGTTTTTT. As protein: CAIGVGGGGEKLFF.

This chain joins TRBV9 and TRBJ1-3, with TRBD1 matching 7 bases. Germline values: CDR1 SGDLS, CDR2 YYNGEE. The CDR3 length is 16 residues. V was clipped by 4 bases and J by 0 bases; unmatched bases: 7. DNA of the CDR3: TGTGCCAGCAGCCCTTCGGGACAGTTCTCTGGAAACACCATATATTTT. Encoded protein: CASSPSGQFSGNTIYF.

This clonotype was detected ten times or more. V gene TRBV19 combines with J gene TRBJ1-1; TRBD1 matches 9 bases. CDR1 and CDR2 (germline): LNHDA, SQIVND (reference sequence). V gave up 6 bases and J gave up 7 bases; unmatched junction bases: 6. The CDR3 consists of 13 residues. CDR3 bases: TGTGCCAGTAGGCAACGACAGGGGGTTGAAGCTTTCTTT. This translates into CASRQRQGVEAFF.

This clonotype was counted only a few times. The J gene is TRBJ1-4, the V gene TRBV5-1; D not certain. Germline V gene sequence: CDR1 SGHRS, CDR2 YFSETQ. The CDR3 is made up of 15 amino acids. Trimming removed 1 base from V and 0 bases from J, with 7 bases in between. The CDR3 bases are TGCGCCAGCAGCTTGACACCTGCAACTAATGAAAAACTGTTTTTT. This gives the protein CASSLTPATNEKLFF. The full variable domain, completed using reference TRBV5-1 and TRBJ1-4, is KAGVTQTPRYLIKTRGQQVTLSCSPISGHRSVSWYQQTPGQGLQFLFEYFSETQRNKGNFPGRFSGRQFSNSRSEMNVSTLELGDSALYLCASSLTPATNEKLFFGSGTQLSVL.

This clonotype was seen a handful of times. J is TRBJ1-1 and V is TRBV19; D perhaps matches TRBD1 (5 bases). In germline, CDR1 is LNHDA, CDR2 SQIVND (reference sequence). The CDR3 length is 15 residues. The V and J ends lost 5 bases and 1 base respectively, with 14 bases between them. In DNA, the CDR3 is TGTGCCAGTAGTCCGACAGTGACGCCGAACACTGAAGCTTTCTTT. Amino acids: CASSPTVTPNTEAFF.

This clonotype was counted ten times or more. The CDR3 DNA reads TGCAGCGTTGGATACAGGGCCTCGGGCTCCTACGAGCAGTACTTC. Translating gives CSVGYRASGSYEQYF. The chain uses TRBV29-1 and TRBJ2-7, with a possible D match to TRBD1 (6 bases). The germline gives CDR1 SQVTM, CDR2 ANQGSEA. V shed 4 bases and J shed 0 bases, with 16 bases lying between them. The CDR3 is 15 amino acids.

The CDR3 DNA follows: TGTGCCAGCAGCACCTACCCCCGCAGGGGGCAGGCCGGGGAGCTGTTTTTT. Encoded protein: CASSTYPRRGQAGELFF. The genes are TRBV25-1 and TRBJ2-2; 8 nucleotides line up with TRBD1. This CDR3 comprises 17 residues. From germline, CDR1 is MGHDK and CDR2 SYGVNS. V lost 6 bases, J lost 6 bases, and 15 bases stayed unmatched.

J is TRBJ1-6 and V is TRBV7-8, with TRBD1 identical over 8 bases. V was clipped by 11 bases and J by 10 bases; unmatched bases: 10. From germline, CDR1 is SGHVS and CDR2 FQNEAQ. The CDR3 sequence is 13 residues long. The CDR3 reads CAWSETGESPLHF. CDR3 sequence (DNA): TGTGCCTGGAGTGAGACAGGGGAGTCACCCCTCCACTTT.

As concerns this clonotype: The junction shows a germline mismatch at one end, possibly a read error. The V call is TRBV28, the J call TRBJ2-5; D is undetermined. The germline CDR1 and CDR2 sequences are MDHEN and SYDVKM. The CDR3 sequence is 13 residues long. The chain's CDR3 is CASSLSYQEIQYF. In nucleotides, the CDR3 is TGTGCCAGCAGTTTATCGTACCAAGAGATCCAGTACTTC.

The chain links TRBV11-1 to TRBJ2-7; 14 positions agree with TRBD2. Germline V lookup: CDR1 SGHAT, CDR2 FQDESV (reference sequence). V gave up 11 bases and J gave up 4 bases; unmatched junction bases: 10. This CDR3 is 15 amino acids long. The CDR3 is CAWSAGTSGSYEQYF. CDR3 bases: TGTGCCTGGAGTGCAGGGACTAGCGGGAGTTACGAGCAGTACTTC.